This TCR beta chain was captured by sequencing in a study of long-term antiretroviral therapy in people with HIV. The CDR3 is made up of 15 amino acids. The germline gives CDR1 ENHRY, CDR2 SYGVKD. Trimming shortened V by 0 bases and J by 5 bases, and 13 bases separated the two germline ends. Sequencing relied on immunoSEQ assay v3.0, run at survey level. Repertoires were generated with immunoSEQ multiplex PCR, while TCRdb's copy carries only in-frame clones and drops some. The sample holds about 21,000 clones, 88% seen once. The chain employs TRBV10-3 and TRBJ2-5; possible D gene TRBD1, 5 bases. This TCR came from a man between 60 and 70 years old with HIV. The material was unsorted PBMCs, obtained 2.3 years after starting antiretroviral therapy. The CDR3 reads CAISESIRDRETQYF. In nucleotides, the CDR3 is TGTGCCATCAGTGAGTCTATCAGGGATCGGGAGACCCAGTACTTC.